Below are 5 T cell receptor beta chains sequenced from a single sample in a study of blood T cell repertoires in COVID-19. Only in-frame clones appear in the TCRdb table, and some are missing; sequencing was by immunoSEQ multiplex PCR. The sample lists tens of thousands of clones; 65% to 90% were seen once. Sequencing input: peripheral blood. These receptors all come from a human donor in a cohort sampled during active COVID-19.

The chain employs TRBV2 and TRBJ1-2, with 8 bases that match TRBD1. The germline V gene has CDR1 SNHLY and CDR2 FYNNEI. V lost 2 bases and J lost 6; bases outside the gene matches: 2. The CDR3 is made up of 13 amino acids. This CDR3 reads CASSEFRGHGYTF. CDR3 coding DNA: TGTGCCAGCAGTGAATTCAGGGGGCATGGCTACACCTTC.

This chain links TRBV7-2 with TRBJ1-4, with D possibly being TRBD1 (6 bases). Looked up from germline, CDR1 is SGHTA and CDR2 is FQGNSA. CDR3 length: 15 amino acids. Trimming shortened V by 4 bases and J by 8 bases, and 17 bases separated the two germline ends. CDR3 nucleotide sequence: TGTGCCAGCAGCTCGACAGGCATTCGTAGGGAAAAACTGTTTTTT. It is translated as CASSSTGIRREKLFF. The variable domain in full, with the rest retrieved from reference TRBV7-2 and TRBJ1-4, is GAGVSQSPSNKVTEKGKDVELRCDPISGHTALYWYRQSLGQGLEFLIYFQGNSAPDKSGLPSDRFSAERTGGSVSTLTIQRTQQEDSAVYLCASSSTGIRREKLFFGSGTQLSVL.

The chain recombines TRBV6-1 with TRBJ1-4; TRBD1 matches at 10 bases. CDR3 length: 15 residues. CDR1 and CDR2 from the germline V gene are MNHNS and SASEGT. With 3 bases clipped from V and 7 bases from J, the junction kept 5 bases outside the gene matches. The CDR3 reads CASSDRDRGAEKLFF. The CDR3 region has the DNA TGTGCCAGCAGTGACCGGGACAGGGGCGCTGAAAAACTGTTTTTT.

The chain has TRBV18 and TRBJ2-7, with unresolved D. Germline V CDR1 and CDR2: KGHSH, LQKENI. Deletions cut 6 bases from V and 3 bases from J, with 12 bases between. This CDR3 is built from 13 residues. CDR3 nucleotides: TGTGCCAGCTCTCAGACAATGGACTACGAGCAGTACTTC. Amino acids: CASSQTMDYEQYF.

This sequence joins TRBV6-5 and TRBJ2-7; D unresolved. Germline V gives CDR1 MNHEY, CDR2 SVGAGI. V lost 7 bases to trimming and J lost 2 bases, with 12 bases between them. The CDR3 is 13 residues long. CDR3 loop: CASTLTRAYEQYF. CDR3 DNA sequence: TGTGCCAGCACTCTGACACGCGCCTACGAGCAGTACTTC.